A selection of T cell receptor beta chains follows, all from one sample in a study of T cell repertoires in aging, cancer and after chemotherapy. TCRdb re-derived calls from the multiplex PCR reads in MiXCR, one entry per CDR3 protein. The repertoire consists of roughly 4,000 distinct CDR3 sequences, with 25% to 35% occurring once and the leading ten covering roughly 45%. The sample consisted of blood. Source of these receptors: a human donor in good health. The CDR3 runs from the conserved cysteine through the conserved F or W. Fields, in order: D gene, clone size, V gene, J gene, CDR3 DNA, CDR3 protein. The D gene is left open where the match is weak. Some rows have no size entry. The others give once, few or many, or a class for an expanded clone.

D gene: NA
clone size: once
V gene: TRBV20-1
J gene: TRBJ1-2
CDR3 DNA: TGCAGTGCTCTCGGGGCCCTCCCGGACTACACCTTC
CDR3 protein: CSALGALPDYTF

D gene: TRBD2
clone size: few
V gene: TRBV7-6
J gene: TRBJ2-7
CDR3 DNA: TGTGCCAGCAGCGAGACTAGCGGGAGCTCCTACGAGCAGTACTTC
CDR3 protein: CASSETSGSSYEQYF

D gene: NA
clone size: NA
V gene: TRBV21-1
J gene: TRBJ2-7
CDR3 DNA: TGTGCCAGCAGCCCATGGGGGCTAGCGGAAATCCTCTCCTACGAGCAGTACTTC
CDR3 protein: CASSPWGLAEILSYEQYF

D gene: TRBD1
clone size: few
V gene: TRBV18
J gene: TRBJ1-1
CDR3 DNA: TGTGCCAGCTCACCACCGGGACAGGGGGTTAGGACTGAAGCTTTCTTT
CDR3 protein: CASSPPGQGVRTEAFF

D gene: NA
clone size: few
V gene: TRBV5-4
J gene: TRBJ1-4
CDR3 DNA: TGTGCCAGCAGGACCGGGACGGGAGGAGCAACTAATGAAAAACTGTTTTTT
CDR3 protein: CASRTGTGGATNEKLFF

D gene: TRBD2
clone size: once
V gene: TRBV20-1
J gene: TRBJ2-7
CDR3 DNA: TGCAGTCCAGTGGATGGGACTAGCGGGATGGGGGAGCAGTACTTC
CDR3 protein: CSPVDGTSGMGEQYF

D gene: NA
clone size: few
V gene: TRBV6-6
J gene: TRBJ1-1
CDR3 DNA: TGTGCCAGCAGTTACTCGTCGGCGAGGAACACTGAAGCTTTCTTT
CDR3 protein: CASSYSSARNTEAFF

D gene: NA
clone size: few
V gene: TRBV6-1
J gene: TRBJ1-5
CDR3 DNA: TGTGCCAGCAGTGATCCGGGGGGCAATCAGCCCCAGCATTTT
CDR3 protein: CASSDPGGNQPQHF

D gene: NA
clone size: medium-sized
V gene: TRBV27
J gene: TRBJ1-5
CDR3 DNA: TGTGCCAGCAGCTCGGTTTTCGGTACTACCCACCCTCAGCCCCAGCATTTT
CDR3 protein: CASSSVFGTTHPQPQHF

D gene: TRBD1
clone size: few
V gene: TRBV6-5
J gene: TRBJ1-1
CDR3 DNA: TGTGCCAGCAGTTACTCCGCGACAGGGTACGCAGCTTTCTTT
CDR3 protein: CASSYSATGYAAFF

D gene: NA
clone size: NA
V gene: TRBV30
J gene: TRBJ1-1
CDR3 DNA: TGTGCCTGGAGTGGGGGGGGGGGATTTGAAGCTTTCTTT
CDR3 protein: CAWSGGGGFEAFF

D gene: TRBD1
clone size: NA
V gene: TRBV5-1
J gene: TRBJ2-3
CDR3 DNA: TGCGCCAGCAGCTCCGGGACAGCTAGCACAGATACGCAGTATTTT
CDR3 protein: CASSSGTASTDTQYF

D gene: NA
clone size: medium-sized
V gene: TRBV19
J gene: TRBJ2-1
CDR3 DNA: TGTGCCAGTACTCCGGGACGTAGCAGAGGGGAGCAGTTCTTC
CDR3 protein: CASTPGRSRGEQFF

D gene: NA
clone size: NA
V gene: TRBV5-1
J gene: TRBJ1-1
CDR3 DNA: TGCGCCAGCAGCTTGAAGGACAGAATGAACACTGAAGCTTTCTTT
CDR3 protein: CASSLKDRMNTEAFF

D gene: TRBD2
clone size: NA
V gene: TRBV6-5
J gene: TRBJ2-2
CDR3 DNA: TGTGCCAGCAGCCCCGGGACTAGCGGGAGGGCGATCACCGGGGAGCTGTTTTTT
CDR3 protein: CASSPGTSGRAITGELFF

D gene: NA
clone size: NA
V gene: TRBV7-2
J gene: TRBJ1-5
CDR3 DNA: TGTGCCAGCAGCCTAGGGGTAGGGGGGGGTCAGCCCCAGCATTTT
CDR3 protein: CASSLGVGGGQPQHF

D gene: TRBD1
clone size: few
V gene: TRBV12-3/TRBV12-4
J gene: TRBJ1-4
CDR3 DNA: TGTGCCAGCCCCCCGACAGGGTCGGATCGAGGTAATGAAAAACTGTTTTTT
CDR3 protein: CASPPTGSDRGNEKLFF

D gene: NA
clone size: medium-sized
V gene: TRBV6-6
J gene: TRBJ2-1
CDR3 DNA: TGTGCCACCGATACTTTAGCGGCACGCTCCTACAATGAGCAGTTCTTC
CDR3 protein: CATDTLAARSYNEQFF

D gene: NA
clone size: NA
V gene: TRBV6-1
J gene: TRBJ1-2
CDR3 DNA: TGTGCCAGCAGTGAAGGGGAGGCCATCGTCTATGGCTACACCTTC
CDR3 protein: CASSEGEAIVYGYTF

D gene: TRBD2
clone size: NA
V gene: TRBV7-2
J gene: TRBJ2-7
CDR3 DNA: TGTGCCAGCAGCCTGACGCACAGCGGGGTCTACGAGCAGTACTTC
CDR3 protein: CASSLTHSGVYEQYF

D gene: NA
clone size: once
V gene: TRBV6-5
J gene: TRBJ1-2
CDR3 DNA: TGTGCCAGCGGCTTTACAGGGGGCTACACCTTC
CDR3 protein: CASGFTGGYTF

D gene: NA
clone size: few
V gene: TRBV13
J gene: TRBJ1-1
CDR3 DNA: TGTGCCAGCAGCTTGGGGGTGGGGACTGAAGCTTTCTTT
CDR3 protein: CASSLGVGTEAFF

D gene: NA
clone size: few
V gene: TRBV6-5
J gene: TRBJ1-2
CDR3 DNA: TGCGCCAGCAGTGAGTCAGGGTCGGTGAGCTATGGCTACACCTTC
CDR3 protein: CASSESGSVSYGYTF

D gene: NA
clone size: NA
V gene: TRBV20-1
J gene: TRBJ1-1
CDR3 DNA: TGCAGTGCTAGAGATACAGGTGAGGGAGCTTTCTTT
CDR3 protein: CSARDTGEGAFF

D gene: NA
clone size: medium-sized
V gene: TRBV6-5
J gene: TRBJ2-2
CDR3 DNA: TGTGCCAGCGGTCGGGGGGCGGGGACCGGGGAGCTGTTTTTT
CDR3 protein: CASGRGAGTGELFF

D gene: TRBD2
clone size: NA
V gene: TRBV24-1
J gene: TRBJ2-2
CDR3 DNA: TGTGCCACCAGTGATCCGACGGTAGAAGCGGGAGGTACCGGGGAGCTGTCTTTT
CDR3 protein: CATSDPTVEAGGTGELSF

D gene: TRBD1
clone size: few
V gene: TRBV18
J gene: TRBJ1-2
CDR3 DNA: TGTGCCAGCTCACTTCGTTCCCGGGACAGGGTTCATGGCTACACCTTC
CDR3 protein: CASSLRSRDRVHGYTF

D gene: NA
clone size: medium-sized
V gene: TRBV5-3
J gene: TRBJ1-5
CDR3 DNA: TGTGCCAGAAGCTTGTCGCGGGTTCCCGCCAATCAGCCCCAGCATTTT
CDR3 protein: CARSLSRVPANQPQHF

D gene: NA
clone size: few
V gene: TRBV18
J gene: TRBJ1-2
CDR3 DNA: TGTGCCAGCTCACCCCTCGCGCCAGGGACCGGGGCCTATGGCTACACCTTC
CDR3 protein: CASSPLAPGTGAYGYTF

D gene: NA
clone size: medium-sized
V gene: TRBV13
J gene: TRBJ2-1
CDR3 DNA: TGTGCCAGCAGCTCTTCCAGCCGGAGGACCTACAATGAGCAGTTCTTC
CDR3 protein: CASSSSSRRTYNEQFF

D gene: TRBD1
clone size: medium-sized
V gene: TRBV29-1
J gene: TRBJ1-2
CDR3 DNA: TGCAGCGTTGAAGATCTCGCGGGACAGGGGAACTATGGCTACACCTTC
CDR3 protein: CSVEDLAGQGNYGYTF